The 17 T cell receptor beta chains below come from one sample, sequenced in a study of shared clonotypes between healthy human individuals. The protocol was immunoSEQ multiplex PCR, while the TCRdb copy is restricted to in-frame clones and leaves out a portion. The data contain about 870,000 clones, 92% of them singletons. Selected positively for CCR7 and CD45RO-negative, naive CD8 cells excluded terminally differentiated effector memory CD45RA+ cells. Sequenced material: naive CD8+ T cells sorted from blood. The receptor source for this set is a man under 40 in good health.

As DNA, the CDR3 is TGTGCCAGCAGCGAGGGGACAGGGATTAATGAAAAACTGTTTTTT. As protein: CASSEGTGINEKLFF. This rearrangement joins TRBV9 to TRBJ1-4, with TRBD1 matching 9 bases. The CDR3 totals 15 residues. CDR1 and CDR2 (germline): SGDLS, YYNGEE. V shed 3 bases and J 4 bases; nucleotides not matched to a gene: 4.

The CDR3 bases are TGTGCCAGCCGTTCAGATACGCAGTATTTT. Its translation: CASRSDTQYF. This chain connects TRBV7-9 to TRBJ2-3; unclear D gene. Trimming took 8 bases from V and 4 from J, leaving 4 bases between them. Germline assignment: CDR1 SEHNR and CDR2 FQNEAQ (reference sequence). This CDR3 spans 10 amino acids.

The chain uses TRBV11-2 and TRBJ2-5; possibly TRBD1 for D (6 bases). V lost 6 bases and J 2 bases, leaving 16 bases between the germline ends. There are 15 residues in the CDR3. Germline assignment: CDR1 SGHAT and CDR2 FQNNGV. The CDR3 bases are TGTGCCAGCAGTCACCCAGGGGACGGTCAAGAGACCCAGTACTTC. Amino acid sequence: CASSHPGDGQETQYF. Combining the CDR3 with reference TRBV11-2 and TRBJ2-5 gives the whole variable domain EAGVAQSPRYKIIEKRQSVAFWCNPISGHATLYWYQQILGQGPKLLIQFQNNGVVDDSQLPKDRFSAERLKGVDSTLKIQPAKLEDSAVYLCASSHPGDGQETQYFGPGTRLLVL.

The chain couples TRBV9 to TRBJ1-4, with unresolved D. The germline V and J ends were trimmed by 0 bases and 8 bases, with 11 bases remaining between them. This CDR3 has 14 amino acids. Germline V gene data show CDR1 as SGDLS and CDR2 as YYNGEE. The chain's CDR3 is CASSVGGNDEKLFF. The CDR3 bases are TGTGCCAGCAGCGTAGGGGGAAATGACGAAAAACTGTTTTTT.

The rearrangement links TRBV4-2 to TRBJ2-7; 13 bases are a match to TRBD2. The CDR3 is 15 residues long. V dropped 6 bases and J dropped 7; count of bases not matched to a gene: 9. Germline loops: CDR1 LGHNA, CDR2 YNFKEQ. This CDR3 reads CASSPRTSGSWEQYF. The CDR3 bases are TGTGCCAGCAGTCCTAGGACTAGCGGGAGTTGGGAGCAGTACTTC.

The CDR3 DNA follows: TGTGCCAGTAGTTCGACTAGCGGGAGGAGCTCCTACAATGAGCAGTTCTTC. It is translated as CASSSTSGRSSYNEQFF. This chain uses TRBV19 with TRBJ2-1; 13 bases are shared with TRBD2. CDR1 and CDR2 from the germline V gene are LNHDA and SQIVND (reference sequence). V shed 5 bases, J shed 0 bases, and the junction held 4 bases outside the gene matches. The CDR3 covers 17 residues.

This chain links TRBV4-1 with TRBJ2-1; tentative D call: TRBD2 (7 bases). Per germline, CDR1 MGHRA and CDR2 YSYEKL. V lost 0 bases and J 3 bases, leaving 21 bases between the germline ends. This CDR3 has 19 residues. The CDR3 sequence: CASSQEGGRFAEHYNEQFF. The CDR3 bases are TGCGCCAGCAGCCAAGAGGGGGGGCGGTTCGCGGAACACTACAATGAGCAGTTCTTC.

V is TRBV28 and J is TRBJ2-1; TRBD2 matches 14 bases. Germline trimming cut 1 base from V and 6 bases from J; bases unmatched to any gene: 8. The CDR3 loop spans 18 amino acids. Germline V gene lookup returns CDR1 MDHEN and CDR2 SYDVKM. In DNA form, the CDR3 reads TGTGCCAGCAGTTTATCCGGGACTAGCGGGAGTTTCCGCAATGAGCAGTTCTTC. Protein: CASSLSGTSGSFRNEQFF.

V gene TRBV7-6 combines with J gene TRBJ2-7, with 7 bases aligning to TRBD1. The germline gives CDR1 SGHVS, CDR2 FNYEAQ. The CDR3 contains 14 residues. V gave up 4 bases and J gave up 1 base; unmatched junction bases: 4. The CDR3 loop is CASSSRTGSYEQYF. The CDR3 DNA sequence: TGTGCCAGCAGCTCCAGGACAGGATCCTACGAGCAGTACTTC.

In its sample, this clone was seen once. The rearrangement uses TRBV6-6 and TRBJ1-5; TRBD1 is a possible D gene (6 bases). The CDR3 extends over 15 amino acids. Per the germline V gene, CDR1 is MNHNY and CDR2 is SVGAGI (reference sequence). Trimming stripped 2 bases from V and 3 bases from J, with 11 bases between. CDR3 in DNA: TGTGCCAGCAGTTACAGGACAGCTAACAATCAGCCCCAGCATTTT. It specifies CASSYRTANNQPQHF.

The V call is TRBV9, the J call TRBJ2-3; 13 bases are a match to TRBD2. CDR3 size: 19 residues. With 4 bases clipped from V and 0 bases from J, the junction kept 11 bases outside the gene matches. CDR1 and CDR2 (germline): SGDLS, YYNGEE. The CDR3 protein is CASSFRLAGGPGSTDTQYF. Here the CDR3 DNA reads TGTGCCAGCAGCTTCAGACTAGCGGGAGGACCAGGAAGCACAGATACGCAGTATTTT.

This clone was seen only a few times. The genes are TRBV5-1 and TRBJ2-1; D tentatively reads TRBD1 or TRBD2 (5 bases each). This CDR3 spans 17 amino acids. V lost 4 bases and J lost 0, with 17 bases in between. Germline V gives CDR1 SGHRS, CDR2 YFSETQ. CDR3 sequence reads: CASSDSGTLSSYNEQFF. The CDR3 DNA is TGCGCCAGCAGCGACTCCGGGACCCTGAGCTCCTACAATGAGCAGTTCTTC.

Concerning this clone: The same CDR3 also results from other DNA sequences found in this sample. This rearrangement joins TRBV11-2 to TRBJ2-7; the D is unclear. V shed 4 bases and J shed 1 base, with 5 bases lying between them. The germline V gene encodes CDR1 SGHAT and CDR2 FQNNGV. The CDR3 has 12 amino acids. CDR3 in amino acids: CASSSQSYEQYF. Here the CDR3 DNA reads TGTGCCAGCAGCTCCCAATCCTACGAGCAGTACTTC.

The V gene is TRBV19, the J gene TRBJ2-1; 8 positions agree with TRBD2. Germline CDR1 LNHDA, CDR2 SQIVND (reference sequence). The CDR3 covers 14 residues. The J segment lost 8 bases and the V segment lost 3 bases, leaving 6 bases of the junction unmatched. The CDR3 loop reads CASSIRTGGHEQFF. The DNA of the CDR3 is TGTGCCAGTAGTATCCGGACGGGAGGGCATGAGCAGTTCTTC.

On this clone: Other DNA sequences from this sample encode an identical CDR3 as well. J is TRBJ2-7 and V is TRBV6-5; the match to TRBD2 covers 7 bases. This CDR3 is 13 amino acids long. Germline V gene lookup returns CDR1 MNHEY and CDR2 SVGAGI. The V segment lost 2 bases and the J segment 3 bases; nucleotides outside the gene matches: 1. The CDR3 region is CASSYGEGYEQYF. As DNA, the CDR3 is TGTGCCAGCAGTTACGGGGAGGGCTACGAGCAGTACTTC.

This clone was detected once. The V and J genes are TRBV4-3 and TRBJ2-1; 15 bases agree with TRBD2. V dropped 5 bases and J dropped 9; count of bases not matched to a gene: 5. This CDR3 contains 15 residues. Germline V CDR1 and CDR2: LGHNA, YSLEER. In DNA form, the CDR3 reads TGCGCCAGCAGCTACGGACTAGCGGGAGGGACTGAGCAGTTCTTC. Translating it yields CASSYGLAGGTEQFF.

Concerning this clone: At the DNA level, this CDR3 is encoded by other sequences in the same sample as well. The chain employs TRBV9 and TRBJ2-2, with D unclear. Germline-derived CDR1 and CDR2 are SGDLS and YYNGEE. Trimming left V 0 bases short and J 1 base short, with 1 base between. CDR3 length: 13 amino acids. This CDR3 is CASSVENTGELFF. The CDR3 DNA follows: TGTGCCAGCAGCGTAGAGAACACCGGGGAGCTGTTTTTT.